This T cell receptor beta chain was recovered during a study of CD8+CD57+ T cells in acquired aplastic anemia. In germline, CDR1 is DFQATT, CDR2 SNEGSKA (reference sequence). This CDR3 contains 13 residues. V gave up 2 bases and J gave up 2 bases, with 9 bases separating them. According to the study, genomic DNA was the template for TCR beta VDJ and CDR3 profiling. MiXCR, run by TCRdb on the reads, gives a single entry per CDR3 protein. The sample holds about 160,000 distinct CDR3 sequences, 40% to 60% seen once. Flow cytometry had shown expanded CD8+CD57+ cells in the patients chosen for sequencing. The sample taken for sequencing was sorted CD4+, CD8+, or CD8+CD57+ T cells (not recorded which) from PBMCs. V gene TRBV20-1 combines with J gene TRBJ2-5, with D uncertain. This TCR derives from a human donor with aplastic anemia. CDR3 coding DNA: TGCAGTGCTAGAAGCACCCAACAAGAGACCCAGTACTTC. The encoded protein is CSARSTQQETQYF.